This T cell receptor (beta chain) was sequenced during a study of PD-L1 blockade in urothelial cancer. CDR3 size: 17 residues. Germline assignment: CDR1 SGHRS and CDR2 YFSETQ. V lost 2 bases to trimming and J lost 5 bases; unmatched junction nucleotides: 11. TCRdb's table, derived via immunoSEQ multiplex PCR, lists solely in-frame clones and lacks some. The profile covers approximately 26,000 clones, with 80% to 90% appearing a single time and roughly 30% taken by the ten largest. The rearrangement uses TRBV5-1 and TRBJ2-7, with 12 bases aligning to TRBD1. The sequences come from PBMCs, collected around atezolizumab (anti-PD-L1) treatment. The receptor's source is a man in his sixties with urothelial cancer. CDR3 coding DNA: TGCGCCAGCAGCTTTTGGAGCCCGGGACAGGGGGCCGACGAGCAGTACTTC. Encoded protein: CASSFWSPGQGADEQYF.